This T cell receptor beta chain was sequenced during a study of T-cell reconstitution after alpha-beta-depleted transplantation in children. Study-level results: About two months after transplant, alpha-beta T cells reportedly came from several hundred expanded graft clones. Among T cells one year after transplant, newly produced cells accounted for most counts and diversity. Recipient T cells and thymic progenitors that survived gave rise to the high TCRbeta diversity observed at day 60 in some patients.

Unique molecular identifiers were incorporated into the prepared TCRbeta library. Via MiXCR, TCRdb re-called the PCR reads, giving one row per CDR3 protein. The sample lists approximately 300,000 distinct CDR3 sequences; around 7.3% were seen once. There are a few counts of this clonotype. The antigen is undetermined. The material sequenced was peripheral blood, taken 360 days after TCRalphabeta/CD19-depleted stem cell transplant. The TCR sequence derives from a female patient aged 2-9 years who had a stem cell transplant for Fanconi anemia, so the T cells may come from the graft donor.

The DNA of the CDR3 is TGTGCCAGCAGCTTAAAGGGGGCGTACGAGCAGTACGTC. Protein sequence: CASSLKGAYEQYV. V gene TRBV7-9 combines with J gene TRBJ2-7, with 7 bases identical to TRBD1. With 2 bases clipped from V and 4 bases from J, the junction kept 2 bases outside the gene matches. Germline CDR1 reads SEHNR; CDR2 reads FQNEAQ (reference sequence). This CDR3 has 13 amino acids.